A single sample gave rise to the 21 T cell receptor beta chains below, sequenced in a study of shared clonotypes between healthy human individuals (dated by TCRdb to the early 2020s). The method behind the library was the immunoSEQ multiplex PCR assay. Drawn from immuneACCESS, this table holds only the in-frame rearrangements with V and J called that TCRdb kept. Clones are partly lost; checked studies trace under half to an unresolved V gene and leave the rest unexplained. The sample profile shows about 2.3 million clones; over 85% of them were found once. About 0.37% of the sample lies in the top ten. Material: naive CD4+ T cells from PBMCs. The intended sense of this specimen's cell subset or site label: CD45RA+ positively selected. The receptors shown here come from a man aged 18 to 30 in good health. Some clones in this sample may be carry-over from other donors' samples.

The sample holds one count of this clone. The genes are TRBV19 and TRBJ1-1; a possible D gene is TRBD1 (6 bases). The CDR3 has 14 residues. CDR1 is LNHDA and CDR2 is SQIVND in the germline V gene (reference sequence). V lost 5 bases to trimming and J lost 2 bases, with 12 bases between them. In nucleotides, the CDR3 is TGTGCCAGTAGTCATATCAGGGGAAACACTGAAGCTTTCTTT. Its protein is CASSHIRGNTEAFF.

This rearrangement joins TRBV20-1 to TRBJ2-5; D ambiguous. The germline CDR1 and CDR2 sequences are DFQATT and SNEGSKA (reference sequence). This CDR3 region has 11 residues. V was clipped by 6 bases and J by 4 bases, with 9 bases between them. Here the CDR3 reads CSALPRETQYF. For the CDR3, the DNA is TGCAGTGCCCTCCCGCGAGAGACCCAGTACTTC.

This chain uses TRBV27 with TRBJ1-2; TRBD1 matches 9 bases. The CDR3 has 12 amino acids. Germline V lookup: CDR1 MNHEY, CDR2 SMNVEV (reference sequence). The V gene end was trimmed by 10 bases and the J gene end by 10 bases; junction bases not matched to a gene: 10. CDR3 residues: CATAGTGRVYTF. In nucleotides, the CDR3 is TGTGCCACCGCCGGGACAGGGCGTGTCTACACCTTC.

The chain links TRBV6-5 to TRBJ2-3, with TRBD2 as a possible D gene (5 bases). Germline CDR1 MNHEY, CDR2 SVGAGI. The CDR3 runs 16 residues. V was clipped by 0 bases and J by 3 bases, with 13 bases between them. In nucleotides, the CDR3 is TGTGCCAGCAGTTACTCGGTGGGTGGAGGTACAGATACGCAGTATTTT. As protein: CASSYSVGGGTDTQYF.

This chain connects TRBV5-1 to TRBJ2-3; D unclear. V was trimmed by 4 bases and J by 0 bases, leaving 15 bases between them. The germline CDR1 and CDR2 sequences are SGHRS and YFSETQ. This CDR3 has 16 residues. The CDR3: CASSQSAPTSTDTQYF. In nucleotides, the CDR3 is TGCGCCAGCAGCCAAAGCGCGCCCACTAGCACAGATACGCAGTATTTT. Variable domain in full (rest from reference TRBV5-1 and TRBJ2-3): KAGVTQTPRYLIKTRGQQVTLSCSPISGHRSVSWYQQTPGQGLQFLFEYFSETQRNKGNFPGRFSGRQFSNSRSEMNVSTLELGDSALYLCASSQSAPTSTDTQYFGPGTRLTVL.

The table lists this clone with a count of one. The rearrangement links TRBV10-3 to TRBJ1-5; maybe TRBD1 (6 bases). This CDR3 comprises 15 residues. The ends were cut back, 3 bases at V and 1 base at J, with 10 bases in the middle. Germline V gene data show CDR1 as ENHRY and CDR2 as SYGVKD. The CDR3 is CAISDPQGSNQPQHF. CDR3 DNA: TGTGCCATCAGTGATCCTCAGGGGAGCAATCAGCCCCAGCATTTT.

V and J are TRBV15 and TRBJ2-7; D unclear. The CDR3 is 16 amino acids. CDR1 is LNHNV and CDR2 is YYDKDF in the germline V gene (reference sequence). Between the trimmed V and J ends, which lost 3 bases and 5 bases, there was a span of 20 bases. In DNA form, the CDR3 reads TGTGCCACCAGCAGGAAGCCGTCAGACAAGAAACACGAGCAGTACTTC. Its protein is CATSRKPSDKKHEQYF.

The chain couples TRBV6-6 to TRBJ2-3; D is possibly TRBD2 (5 bases). Trimming left V 6 bases short and J 7 bases short, with 14 bases between. This CDR3 region has 13 residues. The V gene's germline CDR1 is MNHNY and CDR2 SVGAGI (reference sequence). The CDR3 region has the DNA TGTGCCAGCAGGCTAGCCGGATGGAATACGCAGTATTTT. Its protein is CASRLAGWNTQYF.

The chain combines TRBV28 with TRBJ1-1; D unresolved. The CDR3 totals 13 residues. V lost 6 bases, J lost 4 bases, and 12 bases lay in between. Germline assignment: CDR1 MDHEN and CDR2 SYDVKM. The CDR3 bases are TGTGCCAGCAGGACCATCCAATCCACTGAAGCTTTCTTT. Translated, it gives CASRTIQSTEAFF. Variable domain in full (rest from reference TRBV28 and TRBJ1-1): DVKVTQSSRYLVKRTGEKVFLECVQDMDHENMFWYRQDPGLGLRLIYFSYDVKMKEKGDIPEGYSVSREKKERFSLILESASTNQTSMYLCASRTIQSTEAFFGQGTRLTVV.

This clone was observed once. The rearrangement links TRBV28 to TRBJ2-2, with D maybe TRBD1 (5 bases). This CDR3 is built from 16 residues. The germline CDR1 and CDR2 sequences are MDHEN and SYDVKM. V lost 7 bases and J lost 3, with 18 bases in between. For the CDR3, the DNA is TGTGCCAGCACCCCAGGGAAACCGACTGACACCGGGGAGCTGTTTTTT. Encoded protein: CASTPGKPTDTGELFF.

As concerns this clone: The same CDR3 arises from other DNA sequences in this sample as well. The chain is built from TRBV7-9 and TRBJ1-3, with D tentatively TRBD1 (5 bases). CDR3 size: 14 residues. Germline lookup yields CDR1 SEHNR and CDR2 FQNEAQ (reference sequence). Trimming pared 4 bases from V and 0 bases from J, leaving 7 bases between. CDR3 sequence (DNA): TGTGCCAGCAGCTCCGACAGCTCTGGAAACACCATATATTTT. This gives the protein CASSSDSSGNTIYF.

CDR3 nucleotides: TGCGCCAGCAGCCCCGAGGCGTATATTTACGAGCAGTACTTC. Translating it yields CASSPEAYIYEQYF. J is TRBJ2-7 and V is TRBV5-1, with no clear D. The CDR3 is 14 residues long. V was clipped by 4 bases and J by 4 bases, with 15 bases between them. Germline V CDR1 and CDR2: SGHRS, YFSETQ.

The gene calls are TRBV28 and TRBJ2-5; perhaps TRBD2 as D (5 bases). The CDR3 extends over 15 amino acids. Per the germline V gene, CDR1 is MDHEN and CDR2 is SYDVKM. Trimming left V 7 bases short and J 2 bases short, with 17 bases between. The CDR3: CASNSHGLAQETQYF. CDR3 coding DNA: TGTGCCAGCAATTCCCATGGGCTAGCACAAGAGACCCAGTACTTC.

The chain employs TRBV6-1 and TRBJ1-2, with D possibly TRBD1 on 5 matching bases. This CDR3 spans 13 amino acids. V lost 4 bases, J lost 6 bases, and 12 bases lay in between. Germline loops: CDR1 MNHNS, CDR2 SASEGT. CDR3 coding DNA: TGTGCCAGCAGTGGGGGGAAGGGAGATGGCTACACCTTC. This translates into CASSGGKGDGYTF.

The genes are TRBV19 and TRBJ1-1; maybe TRBD1 (6 bases). This CDR3 has 15 amino acids. In germline, CDR1 is LNHDA, CDR2 SQIVND (reference sequence). Trimming took 7 bases from V and 2 from J, leaving 17 bases between them. The CDR3 spells CASKTGTQKNTEAFF. CDR3 nucleotides: TGTGCCAGTAAAACCGGGACACAAAAAAACACTGAAGCTTTCTTT.

This clone was seen only a few times. The chain joins TRBV30 to TRBJ1-5; no reliable D call. The CDR3 is 15 amino acids. Germline V gene sequence: CDR1 GTSNPN, CDR2 SVGIG (reference sequence). V lost 3 bases, J lost 7 bases, and 19 bases lay in between. The CDR3: CAWSSSGPLWQPQHF. CDR3 bases: TGTGCCTGGAGCTCCTCCGGTCCCTTATGGCAGCCCCAGCATTTT.

The chain recombines TRBV15 with TRBJ1-5, with 8 bases fitting TRBD1. The CDR3 covers 19 residues. Germline CDR1 reads LNHNV; CDR2 reads YYDKDF (reference sequence). Trimming cost V 4 bases and J 0 bases; bases outside gene matches: 14. The CDR3 spells CATSTPRTGTGNSNQPQHF. The CDR3 DNA reads as TGTGCCACCAGCACACCGCGAACCGGGACAGGTAATAGCAATCAGCCCCAGCATTTT.

The V and J genes are TRBV27 and TRBJ1-1; no clear D gene. Germline V lookup: CDR1 MNHEY, CDR2 SMNVEV (reference sequence). This CDR3 spans 15 amino acids. With 5 bases removed from V and 3 bases from J, the gap between germline ends came to 16 bases. CDR3 region: CASSALTRRYTEAFF. The DNA of the CDR3 is TGTGCCAGCAGTGCACTAACACGGAGGTACACTGAAGCTTTCTTT.

The genes are TRBV7-2 and TRBJ1-1, with 7 positions matching TRBD1. The germline V gene has CDR1 SGHTA and CDR2 FQGNSA. The CDR3 contains 15 residues. With 3 bases clipped from V and 1 base from J, the junction kept 5 bases outside the gene matches. The CDR3 spells CASSFPRQGNTEAFF. The CDR3 nucleotides read TGTGCCAGCAGCTTCCCGAGACAGGGGAACACTGAAGCTTTCTTT.

The V gene is TRBV7-2, the J gene TRBJ2-5; D is perhaps TRBD1 (5 bases). Per the germline V gene, CDR1 is SGHTA and CDR2 is FQGNSA. V lost 1 base to trimming and J lost 6 bases, with 12 bases between them. This CDR3 has 14 residues. The CDR3 region has the DNA TGTGCCAGCAGCTTAGTTGTTAGGGGTCAGACCCAGTACTTC. The encoded protein is CASSLVVRGQTQYF. Using reference TRBV7-2 and TRBJ2-5 for the parts outside the CDR3, the full variable domain is GAGVSQSPSNKVTEKGKDVELRCDPISGHTALYWYRQSLGQGLEFLIYFQGNSAPDKSGLPSDRFSAERTGGSVSTLTIQRTQQEDSAVYLCASSLVVRGQTQYFGPGTRLLVL.

V and J are TRBV5-6 and TRBJ1-6; no reliable D call. This CDR3 comprises 16 residues. Germline loops: CDR1 SGHDT, CDR2 YYEEEE. V was clipped by 4 bases and J by 0 bases, with 11 bases between them. CDR3 nucleotides: TGTGCCAGCAGCCCCAAAGGAGGCTCCTATAATTCACCCCTCCACTTT. Encoded protein: CASSPKGGSYNSPLHF. Variable domain in full (rest from reference TRBV5-6 and TRBJ1-6): DAGVTQSPTHLIKTRGQQVTLRCSPKSGHDTVSWYQQALGQGPQFIFQYYEEEERQRGNFPDRFSGHQFPNYSSELNVNALLLGDSALYLCASSPKGGSYNSPLHFGNGTRLTVT.